The clone carrying this T cell receptor beta chain was seen more than once but under ten times. The antigen is undetermined. This CDR3 is 14 amino acids long. In germline, CDR1 is SGHTA, CDR2 FQGNSA. Between the trimmed V and J ends, which lost 3 bases and 8 bases, there was a span of 13 bases. This record belongs to a study of T cells after yellow fever vaccination. General study results and limits: Contaminating bulk clonotypes could be abundant in FACS-sorted repertoires. Once the booster was given, most primary-vaccination clones reappeared, at just under 98% for CD4 and roughly 91% for CD8. Clonotypes shared by both compartments, CD4 and CD8, made up a small share.

Conversion of TCR transcripts into cDNA relied on 5'RACE template switching, which added a universal primer site and UMIs. TCRdb used MiXCR to reprocess the 5' RACE reads, holding one entry per CDR3 protein. The table shows roughly 300,000 distinct CDR3 sequences, with roughly 7.5% occurring only once. Sequenced material: PBMCs, taken roughly 47 days after the first yellow fever vaccination. The rearrangement joins TRBV7-2 to TRBJ1-4; weak D call: TRBD1 (5 bases). The sequence derives from a man between 18 and 35 years old who received the YFV17D yellow fever vaccine. The CDR3 protein is CASSFRAWGEKLFF. DNA of the CDR3: TGTGCCAGCAGCTTCAGGGCTTGGGGAGAAAAACTGTTTTTT.